This T cell receptor (beta chain) was captured by sequencing in a study of T-cell memory formation after mild COVID-19. Looking at the study overall: TCR clusters were mostly confined to one donor each.

Constant-segment primers served in 5'RACE that generated TCR alpha and TCR beta cDNA libraries bearing sample barcodes and UMIs. TCRdb independently ran MiXCR on the 5' RACE reads; one entry per CDR3 protein. Among some 440,000 distinct CDR3 sequences, roughly 25% were seen once, and the ten largest hold around an eighth. Turning to this clonotype: The antigen is undetermined.

The study, taken as a whole, reports: Detection of some responders pre-infection suggested pre-existing cross-reactive memory T cells participated.

The CDR3 sequence is 16 residues long. Trimming took off 2 bases at V and 0 bases at J, with 8 bases between the two ends. Germline V gives CDR1 LGHDT, CDR2 YNNKEL (reference sequence). The clonotype originates from an adult woman who had mild COVID-19 (a few samples of this study predate the infection). Cell type and time point are not known. The rearrangement joins TRBV3-1 to TRBJ2-6, with D uncertain. Sequencing input: PBMCs or a T cell subset sorted from them (not recorded which). The CDR3 is CASSQPRTSGANVLTF. The DNA of the CDR3 is TGTGCCAGCAGCCAACCCCGAACCTCTGGGGCCAACGTCCTGACTTTC.